This paragraph covers one T cell receptor (beta chain) sequence. What it recognizes is unknown. The repertoire was sequenced with immunoSEQ multiplex PCR; TCRdb's copy has only in-frame clones and lacks some. The sample comprises about 87,000 clones, about 90% of which are singletons, and approximately 8.7% rests with the top ten. This record belongs to a study of T cell responses to AZD1222 COVID-19 vaccine. Trimming pared 1 base from V and 5 bases from J, leaving 12 bases between. The CDR3 extends over 15 amino acids. Germline V lookup: CDR1 KGHDR, CDR2 SFDVKD. Study conclusions and caveats: No day 14 peak samples; only post-peak repertoires were characterized. Donor demographics were predominantly white British with a female majority; clonal diversity may be underestimated.

The chain is built from TRBV24-1 and TRBJ2-3, with D tentatively TRBD1 (5 bases). The sequence was obtained from an adult in good health. The sample in question was peripheral blood, obtained on day 0 of AZD1222 vaccination. The CDR3 loop reads CATSDLGVGRDTQYF. The CDR3 nucleotides read TGTGCCACCAGTGATTTAGGGGTCGGACGAGATACGCAGTATTTT.